Shown below are 15 T cell receptor beta chains from a single sample sequenced in a study of post-analysis software for immune sequencing data. Whole-study findings and limits: Higher frequency in patients than in controls was seen for about five TRBV segments, with TRBV5-6, TRBV5-1 and TRBV20-1 among them.

Included in the TCR beta cDNA libraries were unique molecular identifiers. TCRdb re-derived calls from the PCR reads in MiXCR, one entry per CDR3 protein. The sample shows about 540,000 distinct CDR3 sequences, around a third of them seen only once. The antigens of these receptors remain unknown. Input material: blood. Every receptor here comes from a girl aged 2-17 years with multiple sclerosis.

V usage is TRBV6-1 and J usage is TRBJ1-5; TRBD1 matches at 8 bases. There are 16 residues in the CDR3. The V gene's germline CDR1 is MNHNS and CDR2 SASEGT. Trimming took 6 bases from V and 0 from J; bases not matched to a gene: 7. As DNA, the CDR3 is TGTGCCAGCAGACTACGGACAGGGCCTAGCAATCAGCCCCAGCATTTT. It yields the protein CASRLRTGPSNQPQHF.

This clonotype was seen a handful of times. The CDR3 protein is CAIRGTGEFWIDTEAFF. CDR3 DNA: TGTGCCATCAGGGGGACAGGGGAGTTCTGGATCGACACTGAAGCTTTCTTT. The chain couples TRBV10-3 to TRBJ1-1, with 10 nucleotides matching TRBD1. V lost 6 bases to trimming and J lost 3 bases; unmatched junction nucleotides: 13. The germline CDR1 and CDR2 sequences are ENHRY and SYGVKD. The CDR3 is made up of 17 amino acids.

The chain combines TRBV5-1 with TRBJ2-3, with 13 bases matching TRBD2. Trimming cost V 4 bases and J 5 bases; bases outside gene matches: 10. The CDR3 has 17 amino acids. Germline V lookup: CDR1 SGHRS, CDR2 YFSETQ. The CDR3 nucleotides read TGCGCCAGCAGCAAAGTCGGACTAGCGGGGGCAGGAGATACGCAGTATTTT. It specifies CASSKVGLAGAGDTQYF.

The chain has TRBV10-3 and TRBJ1-5, with D unclear. Germline-derived CDR1 and CDR2 are ENHRY and SYGVKD. CDR3 length: 13 amino acids. V was pared by 1 base and J by 7 bases, with 8 bases between. CDR3 coding DNA: TGTGCCATCAGTGAGTACCTAGAGCAGCCCCAGCATTTT. Its protein product is CAISEYLEQPQHF.

This rearrangement joins TRBV6-5 to TRBJ2-7; tentatively, D is TRBD1 or TRBD2 (5 bases each). This CDR3 comprises 13 residues. Deletions cut 10 bases from V and 7 bases from J, with 20 bases between. CDR1 and CDR2 from the germline V gene are MNHEY and SVGAGI. CDR3 region: CATSGTGNNEQYF. The CDR3 DNA reads TGTGCCACCTCGGGGACGGGAAACAATGAGCAGTACTTC.

The rearrangement uses TRBV18 and TRBJ1-1; 7 bases match TRBD1. CDR3 length: 14 amino acids. J was trimmed by 4 bases and V by 5 bases; bases with no gene match: 7. Germline V CDR1 and CDR2: KGHSH, LQKENI. The chain's CDR3 is CASSGTGESTEAFF. Here the CDR3 DNA reads TGTGCCAGCTCAGGAACAGGGGAGAGCACTGAAGCTTTCTTT.

This clonotype was picked up a small number of times. The chain combines TRBV28 with TRBJ2-4, with a possible D match to TRBD1 (6 bases). Trimming removed 3 bases from V and 3 bases from J, with 9 bases in between. Germline lookup yields CDR1 MDHEN and CDR2 SYDVKM. The CDR3 loop spans 14 amino acids. The CDR3 spells CASSLSGVKNIQYF. The CDR3, as DNA: TGTGCCAGCAGTTTGTCAGGGGTCAAAAACATTCAGTACTTC.

This clonotype was picked up many times. The genes are TRBV11-2 and TRBJ2-3, with 9 bases fitting TRBD2. This CDR3 region has 14 residues. The germline CDR1 and CDR2 sequences are SGHAT and FQNNGV. V gave up 9 bases and J gave up 3 bases; unmatched junction bases: 7. The CDR3 DNA follows: TGTGCCAGTAGTAGCGGGGGAGGTACAGATACGCAGTATTTT. It translates to CASSSGGGTDTQYF.

This clonotype was seen a few times. The CDR3, as DNA: TGTGCCAGCAGCTGGACGGAGAACACTGAAGCTTTCTTT. Encoded protein: CASSWTENTEAFF. The chain carries TRBV7-9 and TRBJ1-1; D is unclear. V gave up 4 bases and J gave up 1 base, with 7 bases separating them. The CDR3 loop spans 13 amino acids. Germline CDR1 is SEHNR and CDR2 is FQNEAQ (reference sequence).

The chain carries TRBV2 and TRBJ2-5; a possible D gene is TRBD1 (5 bases). The germline CDR1 and CDR2 sequences are SNHLY and FYNNEI. V dropped 4 bases and J dropped 1 base, with 10 bases sitting between them. The CDR3 runs to 14 residues. CDR3 nucleotides: TGTGCCAGCAGTGGGGGCAGGATCCAAGAGACCCAGTACTTC. Translating it yields CASSGGRIQETQYF.

The J gene is TRBJ2-2, the V gene TRBV5-1; tentatively, D is TRBD1 or TRBD2 (5 bases each). The V gene's germline CDR1 is SGHRS and CDR2 YFSETQ. V lost 1 base, J lost 7 bases, and 11 bases lay in between. CDR3 length equals 14 residues. CDR3 bases: TGCGCCAGCAGCTTGAGGCAGGGAGTCGGGGAGCTGTTTTTT. It encodes CASSLRQGVGELFF.

The chain couples TRBV25-1 to TRBJ1-5, with unresolved D. CDR3 size: 14 residues. Per germline, CDR1 MGHDK and CDR2 SYGVNS. V lost 5 bases and J 3 bases, leaving 11 bases between the germline ends. This CDR3 reads CASSQAGPNQPQHF. The DNA of the CDR3 is TGTGCCAGCAGTCAAGCGGGTCCCAATCAGCCCCAGCATTTT.

Comment on this clonotype: At one end, the junction sequence differs from germline, possibly due to a read error. V is TRBV5-6 and J is TRBJ2-4; D remains ambiguous. CDR3 size: 14 residues. Germline CDR1 and CDR2: SGHDT and YYEEEE. CDR3 sequence: CAGSLDVAKNIQYF. Written as DNA, the CDR3 is TGTGCCGGCAGCTTGGACGTAGCCAAAAACATTCAGTACTTC. The full variable domain, rest sourced from reference TRBV5-6 and TRBJ2-4, is DAGVTQSPTHLIKTRGQQVTLRCSPKSGHDTVSWYQQALGQGPQFIFQYYEEEERQRGNFPDRFSGHQFPNYSSELNVNALLLGDSALYLCAGSLDVAKNIQYFGAGTRLSVL.

The V call is TRBV12-5, the J call TRBJ2-1; D remains unclear. Germline V CDR1 and CDR2: LGHNT, FRNRAP. The CDR3 sequence is 12 residues long. V lost 6 bases to trimming and J lost 6 bases, with 9 bases between them. CDR3 amino acids: CASGSDGNEQFF. CDR3 bases: TGTGCTAGTGGCTCTGACGGCAATGAGCAGTTCTTC.

V usage is TRBV5-1 and J usage is TRBJ1-1; D not resolved. V lost 0 bases and J 0 bases, leaving 6 bases between the germline ends. This CDR3 region has 14 residues. Germline V gene sequence: CDR1 SGHRS, CDR2 YFSETQ. The CDR3 loop reads CASSLGSLNTEAFF. CDR3 nucleotide sequence: TGCGCCAGCAGCTTGGGCAGCCTGAACACTGAAGCTTTCTTT.